These 5 T cell receptor beta chains were all obtained from the same sample, sequenced in a study of OX40 agonist ivuxolimab in advanced cancers. TCRdb's table, derived via immunoSEQ multiplex PCR, lists solely in-frame clones and lacks some. Of around 60,000 clones listed, around nine tenths are singletons. The specimen was CD4+ or CD8+ T cells sorted from blood, collected in a trial of the OX40 agonist ivuxolimab. The receptors were gathered from an adult with an advanced solid tumor such as melanoma, head and neck, liver or kidney cancer.

A few counts support this clone. The rearrangement joins TRBV19 to TRBJ2-1; 11 nucleotides match TRBD2. The CDR3 is made up of 15 amino acids. J was trimmed by 9 bases and V by 2 bases; bases with no gene match: 6. Germline V gene data show CDR1 as LNHDA and CDR2 as SQIVND (reference sequence). CDR3 in amino acids: CASSIIAGGPIEQFF. CDR3 sequence (DNA): TGTGCCAGTAGTATAATAGCGGGAGGGCCAATTGAGCAGTTCTTC.

The chain uses TRBV19 and TRBJ1-5, with D possibly matching TRBD1 (5 bases). Per the germline V gene, CDR1 is LNHDA and CDR2 is SQIVND (reference sequence). This CDR3 has 13 residues. Trimming stripped 6 bases from V and 6 bases from J, with 12 bases between. The CDR3 nucleotides are TGTGCCAGTAGATCAGGGTATCGTCAGCCCCAGCATTTT. It encodes CASRSGYRQPQHF.

The chain combines TRBV28 with TRBJ2-3, with D possibly being TRBD2 (5 bases). This CDR3 comprises 14 residues. V was clipped by 2 bases and J by 4 bases, with 10 bases between them. Germline assignment: CDR1 MDHEN and CDR2 SYDVKM. CDR3 DNA: TGTGCCAGCAGTTTAGCGCTAGCCCCAGATACGCAGTATTTT. Amino acid sequence: CASSLALAPDTQYF.

The CDR3 protein is CASSVAGGPHEQFF. The CDR3 DNA reads as TGTGCCAGCAGCGTAGCGGGAGGGCCTCATGAGCAGTTCTTC. The chain carries TRBV9 and TRBJ2-1; TRBD2 aligns across 8 bases. With V trimmed by 0 bases and J by 8 bases, 4 bases remained unmatched. The CDR3 totals 14 residues. CDR1 and CDR2 (germline): SGDLS, YYNGEE.

The V gene is TRBV4-3, the J gene TRBJ2-1, with D tentatively TRBD1 or TRBD2 (5 bases each). Germline V gene data show CDR1 as LGHNA and CDR2 as YSLEER. This CDR3 is built from 18 residues. The V end was cut by 4 bases, the J end by 5 bases, with 24 bases between. The CDR3 region is CASSPEARGADLNNEQFF. DNA for the CDR3: TGCGCCAGCAGCCCTGAGGCACGGGGCGCAGACTTAAACAATGAGCAGTTCTTC.